Shown below are 29 T cell receptor beta chains from a single sample sequenced in a study of blood T cells in healthy people across ages (dated by TCRdb to the mid-2010s). The library was made by 5' RACE. TCRdb names Illumina HiSeq 2500 as the instrument used. The second PCR ran for roughly 7 to 12 cycles and used a J-beta primer mix along with a sample-barcoded 5' primer. TCRdb redid the processing of the public reads, applying fastp at Q25 and MiXCR, and retained in-frame beta chains. A single entry per CDR3 protein holds the most common genes and DNA from its merged rows. Counted in this sample were approximately 670,000 distinct CDR3 sequences; around 41% of them appeared once. Approximately 29% of the sample goes to the ten largest clones. Sequenced: blood. Receptors originate from a man at least 80 years old in good health.

The rearrangement uses TRBV3-1 and TRBJ1-2; a possible D gene is TRBD1 (5 bases). The V gene's germline CDR1 is LGHDT and CDR2 YNNKEL (reference sequence). V lost 3 bases, J lost 4 bases, and 9 bases lay in between. There are 13 residues in the CDR3. The CDR3 DNA reads TGTGCCAGCAGCCACACCCAGGGCTATGGCTACACCTTC. Protein sequence: CASSHTQGYGYTF.

V is TRBV5-1 and J is TRBJ2-7; D is unclear. The V gene lost 0 bases and the J gene lost 2 bases, with 21 bases spanning the gap. Per germline, CDR1 SGHRS and CDR2 YFSETQ. The CDR3 consists of 18 residues. CDR3 in DNA: TGCGCCAGCAGCTTGGCCCCCCCAACGACATTCACCCCCTACGAGCAGTACTTC. Residues: CASSLAPPTTFTPYEQYF.

This clonotype showed up many times. The rearrangement joins TRBV7-2 to TRBJ1-1, with D unclear. CDR3 length equals 13 residues. Trimming took off 0 bases at V and 1 base at J, with 3 bases between the two ends. The germline CDR1 and CDR2 sequences are SGHTA and FQGNSA. The chain's CDR3 is CASSLAANTEAFF. CDR3 nucleotides: TGTGCCAGCAGCTTAGCTGCGAACACTGAAGCTTTCTTT.

The genes are TRBV9 and TRBJ2-1, with 11 bases identical to TRBD1. The V segment lost 3 bases and the J segment 3 bases; nucleotides outside the gene matches: 5. Germline V gene lookup returns CDR1 SGDLS and CDR2 YYNGEE. The length of the CDR3 is 16 residues. CDR3: CASSAPGTGGYNEQFF. The CDR3 DNA reads TGTGCCAGCAGCGCACCCGGGACAGGGGGCTACAATGAGCAGTTCTTC. Full variable domain (missing parts from reference TRBV9 and TRBJ2-1): DSGVTQTPKHLITATGQRVTLRCSPRSGDLSVYWYQQSLDQGLQFLIQYYNGEERAKGNILERFSAQQFPDLHSELNLSSLELGDSALYFCASSAPGTGGYNEQFFGPGTRLTVL.

V usage is TRBV7-2 and J usage is TRBJ1-4; D ambiguous. The ends were cut back, 1 base at V and 8 bases at J, with 11 bases in the middle. This CDR3 comprises 14 residues. CDR1 is SGHTA and CDR2 is FQGNSA in the germline V gene. CDR3 nucleotides: TGTGCCAGCAGCTTAGGGGGAGAGGTCGAAAAACTGTTTTTT. Translated: CASSLGGEVEKLFF.

This clonotype was counted only a few times. The chain combines TRBV28 with TRBJ2-5, with D maybe TRBD1 (6 bases). The CDR3 is 14 amino acids. Germline CDR1 MDHEN, CDR2 SYDVKM. V dropped 5 bases and J dropped 9 bases, with 19 bases sitting between them. CDR3 DNA sequence: TGTGCCAGCAGTCTTGTGGGGGCCCCTCAGGCCCAGTACTTC. This translates into CASSLVGAPQAQYF.

The chain employs TRBV7-9 and TRBJ2-6, with a tentative D call TRBD1 (7 bases). Germline V gene sequence: CDR1 SEHNR, CDR2 FQNEAQ (reference sequence). This CDR3 comprises 14 residues. Trimming left V 11 bases short and J 0 bases short, with 11 bases between. The CDR3 here is CAPGGYSGANVLTF. DNA of the CDR3: TGTGCCCCAGGGGGGTACTCTGGGGCCAACGTCCTGACTTTC.

CDR3 sequence: CASSYQGLSYTF. CDR3 DNA sequence: TGTGCCAGCAGTTACCAGGGGTTGAGCTACACCTTC. The V gene is TRBV6-2 or TRBV6-3, the J gene TRBJ1-2, with D perhaps matching TRBD1 (6 bases). With 2 bases removed from V and 9 bases from J, the gap between germline ends came to 10 bases. The CDR3 is 12 amino acids. Germline-derived CDR1 and CDR2 are MNHEY and SVGEGT.

The J gene is TRBJ1-2, the V gene TRBV7-2; D not resolved. Germline CDR1 reads SGHTA; CDR2 reads FQGNSA. V was pared by 0 bases and J by 8 bases, with 16 bases between. This CDR3 has 15 amino acids. CDR3 coding DNA: TGTGCCAGCAGCTTAGCACGGGCCGGGGATAGAGGCTACACCTTC. Translated: CASSLARAGDRGYTF.

This chain joins TRBV21-1 and TRBJ2-1; the DNA was not compared with TRBD1, the D call given in the table. TRBV21-1 is designated a pseudogene. The CDR3 consists of 17 residues. CDR3 in DNA: TGTGCCAGCAGCAAAGCAGGATGGGACAGGGTAGGGGATGAGCAGTTCTTC. It is translated as CASSKAGWDRVGDEQFF.

CDR3 DNA: TGTGCCAGCAGTTTCCGAAAGGGGGCATTCGGTGAGCAGTTCTTC. Protein sequence: CASSFRKGAFGEQFF. The chain joins TRBV27 to TRBJ2-1; 7 nucleotides line up with TRBD1. V dropped 3 bases and J dropped 9; count of bases not matched to a gene: 11. CDR1 and CDR2 (germline): MNHEY, SMNVEV (reference sequence). The CDR3 spans 15 residues.

The J gene is TRBJ2-6, the V gene TRBV2, with D possibly called TRBD1 or TRBD2 (5 bases each). The V gene lost 7 bases and the J gene lost 2 bases, with 12 bases spanning the gap. Germline CDR1 reads SNHLY; CDR2 reads FYNNEI. The CDR3 spans 15 residues. Written as DNA, the CDR3 is TGTGCCAGCAAAGGCAGGGAGACTGGGGCCAACGTCCTGACTTTC. Translation gives CASKGRETGANVLTF.

The table lists this clonotype with a few counts. The J gene is TRBJ1-2, the V gene TRBV6-2 or TRBV6-3; D unclear. The V end lost 6 bases, the J end lost 8 bases, and 13 bases lay between the germline ends. This CDR3 is built from 12 residues. Germline values: CDR1 MNHEY, CDR2 SVGEGT. CDR3 sequence: CASSIARGGYTF. CDR3 nucleotides: TGTGCCAGCAGCATAGCCCGAGGAGGCTACACCTTC.

In its sample, this clonotype was seen a few times. The rearrangement links TRBV4-1 to TRBJ2-1; the D gene could be TRBD1 or TRBD2 (7 bases each). The CDR3 has 16 amino acids. Germline V gene lookup returns CDR1 MGHRA and CDR2 YSYEKL. The V gene lost 1 base and the J gene lost 13 bases, with 23 bases spanning the gap. CDR3 DNA: TGCGCCAGCAGCCAAGGGGAGGGGGCCCTCCAAGAGACCCAGTTCTTC. This sequence encodes CASSQGEGALQETQFF.

This clonotype was seen only a few times. The chain recombines TRBV6-1 with TRBJ2-5; 8 nucleotides line up with TRBD1. The DNA end is more similar to TRBJ2-7, so the J call may be wrong. This CDR3 comprises 15 residues. Germline values: CDR1 MNHNS, CDR2 SASEGT. The CDR3 region is CASSEAGTGLYEQYF. In DNA form, the CDR3 reads TGTGCCAGCAGTGAGGCCGGGACAGGACTCTACGAGCAGTACTTC.

A single count supports this clonotype. This may stem from a read error, because a much larger clone lies one nucleotide away. The chain combines TRBV20-1 with TRBJ2-3, with D possibly TRBD1 on 6 matching bases. Per the germline V gene, CDR1 is DFQATT and CDR2 is SNEGSKA (reference sequence). The CDR3 loop spans 12 amino acids. Trimming removed 8 bases from V and 6 bases from J, with 15 bases in between. This CDR3 reads CSTRGPADTQYF. The CDR3 coding sequence is TGCAGTACCAGGGGTCCCGCGGATACGCAGTATTTT.

V is TRBV12-3 or TRBV12-4 and J is TRBJ1-1; weak D call: TRBD1 (6 bases). This CDR3 is built from 11 residues. V was trimmed by 8 bases and J by 8 bases, leaving 12 bases between them. For the CDR3, the DNA is TGTGCCAGCGTCCGAGACAGGGAAGCTTTCTTT. Its translation: CASVRDREAFF.

The J gene is TRBJ2-7, the V gene TRBV20-1; D is uncertain. Germline-derived CDR1 and CDR2 are DFQATT and SNEGSKA (reference sequence). V was shortened by 2 bases and J by 4 bases, with 15 bases between the two germline ends. The CDR3 spans 14 residues. The CDR3 spells CSARLERVGYEQYF. DNA for the CDR3: TGCAGTGCTAGACTGGAAAGGGTGGGTTACGAGCAGTACTTC.

The V and J genes are TRBV20-1 and TRBJ1-2; TRBD1 is a possible D gene (6 bases). Germline V gene sequence: CDR1 DFQATT, CDR2 SNEGSKA (reference sequence). Trimming cost V 3 bases and J 4 bases, with 18 bases left between them. The CDR3 sequence is 15 residues long. In nucleotides, the CDR3 is TGCAGTGCTAGTCCCACAGGGATCGGGGGCTATGGCTACACCTTC. The encoded protein is CSASPTGIGGYGYTF.

The chain uses TRBV5-6 and TRBJ1-2, with 7 bases fitting TRBD1. J gave up 10 bases and V 0 bases, and 3 bases lay outside the gene matches. The CDR3 has 12 residues. CDR1 is SGHDT, CDR2 YYEEEE, per germline. CDR3 DNA sequence: TGTGCCAGCAGCTTGGACAGGGGCATCTACACCTTC. Translation gives CASSLDRGIYTF.

This clonotype has just a few counts. This chain joins TRBV20-1 and TRBJ2-1, with D unresolved. Germline V lookup: CDR1 DFQATT, CDR2 SNEGSKA (reference sequence). V lost 3 bases and J lost 9, with 15 bases in between. The CDR3 totals 13 residues. CDR3 DNA sequence: TGCAGTGCTAGGACTGGGGTCAAGGGTGAGCAGTTCTTC. Amino acids: CSARTGVKGEQFF.

This clonotype was counted many times. The V and J genes are TRBV20-1 and TRBJ2-5; 9 positions agree with TRBD1. J was trimmed by 4 bases and V by 3 bases; bases with no gene match: 9. Germline CDR1 and CDR2: DFQATT and SNEGSKA (reference sequence). This CDR3 is built from 15 residues. In nucleotides, the CDR3 is TGCAGTGCTAGGGACAGGGGACCGAAAAGAGAGACCCAGTACTTC. This encodes CSARDRGPKRETQYF.

This chain joins TRBV7-2 and TRBJ2-7; D is ambiguous. The CDR3 is made up of 13 amino acids. Per the germline V gene, CDR1 is SGHTA and CDR2 is FQGNSA. V was trimmed by 5 bases and J by 1 base, leaving 9 bases between them. Written as DNA, the CDR3 is TGTGCCAGCAGCCCGCCAAATTCCTACGAGCAGTACTTC. This encodes CASSPPNSYEQYF.

V usage is TRBV7-2 and J usage is TRBJ2-7; D is uncertain. The CDR3 extends over 14 amino acids. CDR1 and CDR2 (germline): SGHTA, FQGNSA. V lost 5 bases to trimming and J lost 2 bases, with 13 bases between them. CDR3 amino acids: CASSPKAGTYEQYF. In DNA, the CDR3 is TGTGCCAGCAGCCCCAAGGCAGGTACCTACGAGCAGTACTTC. Complete variable domain (other parts from reference TRBV7-2 and TRBJ2-7): GAGVSQSPSNKVTEKGKDVELRCDPISGHTALYWYRQSLGQGLEFLIYFQGNSAPDKSGLPSDRFSAERTGGSVSTLTIQRTQQEDSAVYLCASSPKAGTYEQYFGPGTRLTVT.

This clonotype was observed a handful of times. The rearrangement uses TRBV20-1 and TRBJ2-7; 7 bases align to TRBD2. The CDR3 totals 15 residues. In germline, CDR1 is DFQATT, CDR2 SNEGSKA (reference sequence). V was clipped by 3 bases and J by 2 bases; unmatched bases: 10. The CDR3, as DNA: TGCAGTGCTAGTTCTTCAGCGGGACTTACCTACGAGCAGTACTTC. As protein: CSASSSAGLTYEQYF.

This chain's CDR3 is CSEATSTDTQYF. Written as DNA, the CDR3 is TGCAGTGAAGCTACTAGCACAGATACGCAGTATTTT. V usage is TRBV20-1 and J usage is TRBJ2-3; D not resolved. Germline CDR1 is DFQATT and CDR2 is SNEGSKA (reference sequence). The CDR3 loop spans 12 amino acids. Trimming removed 7 bases at V and 0 bases at J, with 8 bases between.

In this sample, this clonotype turned up a few times. The chain has TRBV4-1 and TRBJ2-3; D not certain. There are 15 residues in the CDR3. V was clipped by 0 bases and J by 5 bases, with 12 bases between them. The V gene's germline CDR1 is MGHRA and CDR2 YSYEKL. CDR3 amino acids: CASSQDPRLGDTQYF. The CDR3 DNA reads as TGCGCCAGCAGCCAAGATCCCAGGCTAGGAGATACGCAGTATTTT.

The rearrangement joins TRBV5-1 to TRBJ2-5; possible D gene TRBD1, 5 bases. The V end was cut by 4 bases, the J end by 5 bases, with 15 bases between. CDR1 and CDR2 from the germline V gene are SGHRS and YFSETQ. This CDR3 spans 14 amino acids. The CDR3 nucleotides read TGCGCCAGCAGCGTGGCTCTGGGGCGGGAGACCCAGTACTTC. Its protein product is CASSVALGRETQYF.

V is TRBV11-2 and J is TRBJ2-1; D is ambiguous. Germline V lookup: CDR1 SGHAT, CDR2 FQNNGV. V was trimmed by 5 bases and J by 8 bases, leaving 16 bases between them. The CDR3 covers 14 residues. The CDR3, as DNA: TGTGCCAGCAGCCGAGTAGTGTTTACGTATGAGCAGTTCTTC. Amino acid sequence: CASSRVVFTYEQFF. Together with reference TRBV11-2 and TRBJ2-1, the CDR3 gives the full variable domain: EAGVAQSPRYKIIEKRQSVAFWCNPISGHATLYWYQQILGQGPKLLIQFQNNGVVDDSQLPKDRFSAERLKGVDSTLKIQPAKLEDSAVYLCASSRVVFTYEQFFGPGTRLTVL.